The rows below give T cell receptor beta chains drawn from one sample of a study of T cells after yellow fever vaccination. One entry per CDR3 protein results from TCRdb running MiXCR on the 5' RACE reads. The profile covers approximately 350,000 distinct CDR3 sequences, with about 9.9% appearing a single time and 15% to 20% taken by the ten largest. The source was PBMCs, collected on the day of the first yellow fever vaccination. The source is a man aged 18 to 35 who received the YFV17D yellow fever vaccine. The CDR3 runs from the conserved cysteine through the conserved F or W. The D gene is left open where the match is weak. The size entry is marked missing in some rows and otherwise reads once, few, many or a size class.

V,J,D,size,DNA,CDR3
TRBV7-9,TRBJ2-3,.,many,TGTGCCAGCAGCCCGGCAGATACGCAGTATTTT,CASSPADTQYF
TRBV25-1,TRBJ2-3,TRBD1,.,TGTGCCAGCAGTAAGGGGATGGGACAGGGAGGAACAGATACGCAGTATTTT,CASSKGMGQGGTDTQYF
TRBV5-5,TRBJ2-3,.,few,TGTGCCAGCAGCCCGATGGACTCGGGGGTGGATACGCAGTATTTT,CASSPMDSGVDTQYF
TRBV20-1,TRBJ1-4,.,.,TGCAGTGCTAGGGTGGGGGCGGCGGATGAAAAACTGTTTTTT,CSARVGAADEKLFF
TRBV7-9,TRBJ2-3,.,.,TGTGCCGGCCGTAGGGGGGCCACAGATACGCAGTATTTT,CAGRRGATDTQYF
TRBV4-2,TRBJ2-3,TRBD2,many,TGTGCCAGCAGCCCAACAGAAGCTAGCGGGGCTAGGGATACGCAGTATTTT,CASSPTEASGARDTQYF
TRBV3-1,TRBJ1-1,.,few,TGTGCCAGCAGCCAATGGGGCCCGGGTGACACTGAAGCTTTCTTT,CASSQWGPGDTEAFF
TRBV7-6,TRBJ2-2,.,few,TGTGCCAGCATGGGCGGGGACACCGGGGAGCTGTTTTTT,CASMGGDTGELFF
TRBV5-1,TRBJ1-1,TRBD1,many,TGCGCCAGCAGCTTCCAGGGGGGGTGGACTGAAGCTTTCTTT,CASSFQGGWTEAFF
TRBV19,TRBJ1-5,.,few,TGTGCCAGTAGTATAAGCCCGCCAAGAGGCAATCAGCCCCAGCATTTT,CASSISPPRGNQPQHF
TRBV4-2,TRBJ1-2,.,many,TGTGCCAGCAGCCAACGGGACAACTATGGCTACACCTTC,CASSQRDNYGYTF
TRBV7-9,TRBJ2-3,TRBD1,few,TGTGCCAGCACCCGGGACAGCTCAAAAGATACGCAGTATTTT,CASTRDSSKDTQYF
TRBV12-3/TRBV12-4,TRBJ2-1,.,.,TGTGCCAGCAGTTTAGGGTGGACAGAGCAGTTCTTC,CASSLGWTEQFF
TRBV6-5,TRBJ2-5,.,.,TGTGCCAGCAGTTACTCAGACAGGAGGAGGGCACAAGAGACCCAGTACTTC,CASSYSDRRRAQETQYF
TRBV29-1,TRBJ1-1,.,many,TGCAGCGTTGTAAGAGGGGGGGTGAACACTGAAGCTTTCTTT,CSVVRGGVNTEAFF
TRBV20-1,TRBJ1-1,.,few,TGCAGTGCTGGAGGCGACCGACTGCTGAACACTGAAGCTTTCTTT,CSAGGDRLLNTEAFF
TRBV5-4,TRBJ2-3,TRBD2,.,TGTGCCAGCAGCGACGAAGCGGGGGCCAGCACAGATACGCAGTATTTT,CASSDEAGASTDTQYF
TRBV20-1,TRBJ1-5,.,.,TGCAGTGCTAGATGGGGGGCTCAGGGCAATCAGCCCCAGCATTTT,CSARWGAQGNQPQHF
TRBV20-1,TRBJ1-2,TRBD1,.,TGCAGTGGACGACAGGGAATCTATGGCTACACCTTC,CSGRQGIYGYTF
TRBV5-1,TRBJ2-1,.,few,TGCGCCAGCAGCCCGCAGAGGGCAGGGGTCAATGAGCAGTTCTTC,CASSPQRAGVNEQFF
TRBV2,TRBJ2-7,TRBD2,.,TGTGCCAGCACCCTACGCGGGGGGGAGTCCATCGGCGAGCAGTACTTC,CASTLRGGESIGEQYF
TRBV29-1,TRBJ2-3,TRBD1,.,TGCAGCGCCGCAAGGGACAGTACAGATACGCAGTATTTT,CSAARDSTDTQYF
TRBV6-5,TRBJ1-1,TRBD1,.,TGTGCCAGCAAACCCTGGACAGGGAAGGTTTTCTTT,CASKPWTGKVFF
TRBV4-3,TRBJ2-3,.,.,TGCGCCAGCAGCCAAGCCCCAGCGGGTAACCCCACAGATACGCAGTATTTT,CASSQAPAGNPTDTQYF
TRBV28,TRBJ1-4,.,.,TGTGCCAGCAGTTTATTCGATGAAAAACTGTTTTTT,CASSLFDEKLFF
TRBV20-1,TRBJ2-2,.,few,TGCAGTGCTAGGAACCAGCGTGGCACCGGGGAGCTGTTTTTT,CSARNQRGTGELFF
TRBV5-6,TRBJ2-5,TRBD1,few,TGTGCCAGCAGCTACGGGACAGGCGGATGGACCCAGTACTTC,CASSYGTGGWTQYF
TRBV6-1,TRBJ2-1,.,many,TGTGCCAGCAGTCTTAGAAACAGGGCCGCAAGTGAGAATGAGCAGTTCTTC,CASSLRNRAASENEQFF
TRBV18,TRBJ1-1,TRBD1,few,TGTGCCAGCTCACCTGGGATGGACAGGGCCACTGAAGCTTTCTTT,CASSPGMDRATEAFF
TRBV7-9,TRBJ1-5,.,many,TGTGCCAGCAGCTTCTCCGGCGGCAATCAGCCCCAGCATTTT,CASSFSGGNQPQHF
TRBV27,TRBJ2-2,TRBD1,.,TGTGCCAGCAGTGGGACAGGGGTCGCCGGGGAGCTGTTTTTT,CASSGTGVAGELFF
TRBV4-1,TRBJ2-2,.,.,TGCGCCAGCAGCCAAGCCAGGTTAAACACCGGGGAGCTGTTTTTT,CASSQARLNTGELFF
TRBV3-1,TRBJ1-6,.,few,TGTGCCAGCAGCCATGGCCCAAGAATGGGACCCCTCCACTTT,CASSHGPRMGPLHF
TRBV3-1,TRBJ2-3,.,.,TGTGCCAGCAGCCACGCTGGGGGGACACTTTATTTT,CASSHAGGTLYF
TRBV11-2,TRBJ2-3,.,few,TGTGCCAGCAGCTTAGATGTCAGCGGGCGACGCACAGATACGCAGTATTTT,CASSLDVSGRRTDTQYF
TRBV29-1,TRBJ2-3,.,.,TGCAGCGTTGGACGGACAGATACGCAGTATTTT,CSVGRTDTQYF
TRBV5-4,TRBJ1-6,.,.,TGTGCCAGCAGCTTTGGCCAGGGGCGAAATTCACCCCTCCACTTT,CASSFGQGRNSPLHF
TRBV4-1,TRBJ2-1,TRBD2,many,TGCGCCAGCAGCCAAACCGGGGGGGAAAACAATGAGCAGTTCTTC,CASSQTGGENNEQFF
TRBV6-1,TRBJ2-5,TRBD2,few,TGTGCCAGCAGCCCTCTAGCGGGGGAGCAAGAGACCCAGTACTTC,CASSPLAGEQETQYF
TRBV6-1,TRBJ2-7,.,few,TGTGCCAGCAGTGACCCCGCCCGGGGAATATACGAGCAGTACTTC,CASSDPARGIYEQYF
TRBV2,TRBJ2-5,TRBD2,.,TGTGCCAGCAGTGAGTCGCCTAGCGGGGGCGGGGAGACCCAGTACTTC,CASSESPSGGGETQYF
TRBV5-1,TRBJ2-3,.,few,TGCGCCAGCAGCTCTAACAAAGATACGCAGTATTTT,CASSSNKDTQYF
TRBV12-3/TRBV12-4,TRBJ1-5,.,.,TGTGCCAGCAGCTCTCGGGGGTATCAGCCCCAGCATTTT,CASSSRGYQPQHF